The 2 T cell receptor beta chains below were found in one sample sequenced in a study of monozygotic twins with inflammatory bowel disease. TCRdb re-called the 5' RACE reads; every CDR3 protein appears as one record, without DNA. The sample yields approximately 160,000 distinct CDR3 sequences, of which the top ten take up over 2.5%. The specimen was blood. The receptors were gathered from a human donor with ulcerative colitis or Crohn's disease, or a healthy co-twin of an affected twin (not recorded which).

The chain links TRBV24-1 to TRBJ2-1; as DNA is missing, the TRBD2 call by TCRdb cannot be tested. The CDR3 runs 17 residues. The germline gives CDR1 KGHDR, CDR2 SFDVKD. CDR3 in amino acids: CATSDQMGLTLSDEQFF.

The chain couples TRBV28 to TRBJ2-7; the D call from TCRdb, TRBD1, cannot be confirmed without DNA. Germline values: CDR1 MDHEN, CDR2 SYDVKM. The CDR3 contains 16 residues. The CDR3 is CASSLTQGAQRHEQYF.